This TCR beta chain was observed in a study of OX40 agonist ivuxolimab in advanced cancers. The overall study: Hepatocellular carcinoma, melanoma, renal cell or head and neck cancer occurred in dose-escalation patients. Whole-study findings and limits: Patients with a partial response at 0.1-3.0 mg/kg had among the lowest clonal expansion. Clonal expansion by week 6 occurred in CD4+ and CD8+ blood T cells (at 0.1 to 3.0 mg/kg).

From germline, CDR1 is SGHNT and CDR2 YYREEE (reference sequence). Trimming removed 0 bases from V and 1 base from J; junction bases left unmatched: 0. The CDR3 totals 14 residues. Libraries were prepared by immunoSEQ multiplex PCR; TCRdb keeps only in-frame clonotypes and omits some of them. In the table there are more than 55,000 clones, roughly 80% of which are singletons. For this clone: What it binds is unknown. Other DNA sequences in the sample encode the same CDR3.

Samples were taken at baseline and on day 1 of cycles 4 and 7. The receptor's source is an adult with an advanced solid tumor such as melanoma, head and neck, liver or kidney cancer. The chain combines TRBV5-4 with TRBJ2-7; TRBD1 matches at 8 bases. Sample: CD4+ or CD8+ T cells sorted from blood, taken in a trial of the OX40 agonist ivuxolimab. The CDR3 loop reads CASSLDRGSYEQYF. DNA of the CDR3: TGTGCCAGCAGCTTGGACAGGGGGTCCTACGAGCAGTACTTC.